These 11 T cell receptor beta chains were all obtained from the same sample, sequenced in a study of PD-L1 blockade in urothelial cancer. Time point described: peripheral blood 6 weeks after treatment start. Data came from immunoSEQ multiplex PCR; TCRdb stores just in-frame clones and leaves some out. The repertoire holds about 40,000 clones, with approximately 86% as singletons. Sequencing used PBMCs, obtained around atezolizumab (anti-PD-L1) treatment. The source of these receptors is a man aged 60 to 69 with urothelial cancer.

CDR3 in DNA: TGTGCCTGCGGACAGGGGGTTTACGAGCAGTACTTC. It translates to CACGQGVYEQYF. This chain links TRBV30 with TRBJ2-7, with 10 nucleotides matching TRBD1. Germline CDR1 is GTSNPN and CDR2 is SVGIG (reference sequence). This CDR3 is 12 amino acids long. V lost 6 bases and J lost 4; bases outside the gene matches: 3.

This clone is a singleton in its sample. The CDR3 protein is CASSLGPEDTQYF. The DNA of the CDR3 is TGTGCCAGCAGCTTGGGGCCAGAAGATACGCAGTATTTT. The chain joins TRBV5-4 to TRBJ2-3; D is ambiguous. The V gene's germline CDR1 is SGHNT and CDR2 YYREEE (reference sequence). The CDR3 totals 13 residues. V shed 0 bases and J shed 5 bases, with 7 bases lying between them.

The CDR3 region is CASSQESGQSLKIPYEQYF. CDR3 DNA: TGCGCCAGCAGCCAAGAGAGCGGACAGTCACTGAAAATTCCCTACGAGCAGTACTTC. The chain couples TRBV4-1 to TRBJ2-7, with a tentative D call TRBD1 (6 bases). This CDR3 contains 19 residues. Deletions cut 0 bases from V and 2 bases from J, with 23 bases between. Germline assignment: CDR1 MGHRA and CDR2 YSYEKL.

The V gene is TRBV18, the J gene TRBJ2-1; D is perhaps TRBD2 (5 bases). V was shortened by 7 bases and J by 0 bases, with 13 bases between the two germline ends. Germline V gene lookup returns CDR1 KGHSH and CDR2 LQKENI. CDR3 length equals 15 residues. The DNA for the CDR3 is TGTGCCAGCTTACTTCTCGGGAACTCCTACAATGAGCAGTTCTTC. Protein: CASLLLGNSYNEQFF.

This chain joins TRBV5-1 and TRBJ1-3, with a tentative D call TRBD1 (5 bases). Germline V CDR1 and CDR2: SGHRS, YFSETQ. V lost 4 bases, J lost 2 bases, and 13 bases lay in between. This CDR3 spans 15 amino acids. The CDR3 here is CASSPGDSAGNTIYF. The DNA of the CDR3 is TGCGCCAGCAGCCCCGGGGACTCAGCTGGAAACACCATATATTTT.

CDR3 loop: CASSQVIRANYGYTF. The CDR3 DNA is TGCGCCAGCAGCCAAGTTATCAGGGCGAACTATGGCTACACCTTC. This chain uses TRBV4-1 with TRBJ1-2, with D tentatively TRBD1 (5 bases). V was pared by 1 base and J by 2 bases, with 11 bases between. Germline loops: CDR1 MGHRA, CDR2 YSYEKL. This CDR3 is 15 amino acids long.

This rearrangement joins TRBV4-1 to TRBJ1-5, with 8 bases identical to TRBD1. Per the germline V gene, CDR1 is MGHRA and CDR2 is YSYEKL. The CDR3 is 16 residues long. The ends lost 0 bases at V and 2 bases at J; junction bases unmatched: 3. The CDR3 nucleotides are TGCGCCAGCAGCCAAGAACCGGGACAGGGCAATCAGCCCCAGCATTTT. Residues: CASSQEPGQGNQPQHF.

The CDR3 here is CAWSGGQHQPQHF. The CDR3 coding sequence is TGTGCCTGGAGCGGGGGACAGCATCAGCCCCAGCATTTT. The rearrangement uses TRBV30 and TRBJ1-5, with TRBD1 matching 7 bases. Germline V gene sequence: CDR1 GTSNPN, CDR2 SVGIG (reference sequence). The CDR3 spans 13 residues. V lost 3 bases and J lost 5; bases outside the gene matches: 4.

The chain recombines TRBV5-4 with TRBJ1-1, with TRBD1 matching over 9 bases. This CDR3 is 15 amino acids long. Trimming took 4 bases from V and 1 from J; bases not matched to a gene: 5. Germline CDR1 is SGHNT and CDR2 is YYREEE (reference sequence). Here the CDR3 DNA reads TGTGCCAGCAGCGGATGGGGACAGGGGAACACTGAAGCTTTCTTT. As protein: CASSGWGQGNTEAFF.

CDR3 bases: TGTGCCAGCAGTCAAAGGGGTTTCGCCTACAATGAGCAGTTCTTC. It yields the protein CASSQRGFAYNEQFF. This sequence joins TRBV14 and TRBJ2-1, with D tentatively TRBD1 (5 bases). The CDR3 loop spans 15 amino acids. Germline CDR1 and CDR2: SGHDN and FVKESK. V gave up 6 bases and J gave up 2 bases, with 14 bases separating them.

The chain combines TRBV6-4 with TRBJ2-7, with 10 nucleotides matching TRBD2. J lost 0 bases, V lost 4 bases, and 3 bases had no gene match. Germline assignment: CDR1 MRHNA and CDR2 SNTAGT. The CDR3 extends over 15 amino acids. The CDR3 region is CASSAASGGSYEQYF. The CDR3 DNA sequence: TGTGCCAGCAGTGCCGCTAGCGGGGGCTCCTACGAGCAGTACTTC.